This TCR beta chain was captured in a study of T cell responses to AZD1222 COVID-19 vaccine. As for the study in general: Second-dose groups at about 4 or about 12 weeks were pooled. Study-wide results and caveats: The donor cohort was predominantly white British with a female majority, and clonal diversity may have been underestimated. Baseline seropositives among AZD1222 recipients totaled only five to seven. Among vaccine-associated CD4 TCRs, coverage spanned spike, with dominance at 160-218 and 743-854.

Clones were sequenced by immunoSEQ multiplex PCR, and TCRdb holds only the in-frame ones, with some missing. This sample has about 170,000 clones, with 85% to 95% found just once. On this clone itself: What it binds is unknown.

The ends were cut back, 1 base at V and 5 bases at J, with 9 bases in the middle. This CDR3 is built from 15 residues. Germline CDR1 and CDR2: MNHNS and SASEGT. This clonotype was obtained from an adult in good health. The chain recombines TRBV6-1 with TRBJ1-6; possibly TRBD1 for D (5 bases). The specimen was peripheral blood, collected on day 0 of AZD1222 vaccination. As DNA, the CDR3 is TGTGCCAGCAGTGAAGTGACAGCCGATAATTCACCCCTCCACTTT. This codes for CASSEVTADNSPLHF.